The clone carrying this T cell receptor (beta chain) was observed at least ten times. The antigen is unknown. V lost 0 bases to trimming and J lost 8 bases; unmatched junction nucleotides: 5. This CDR3 has 14 residues. Germline values: CDR1 MRHNA, CDR2 SNTAGT. These data come from a study of neurological immune-mediated disorders. Study-wide results and caveats: Neither clinical nor MRI features showed any association with the multiple sclerosis repertoire cluster, and the authors stated that larger cohorts are needed.

TCRdb passed the 5' RACE reads through MiXCR, listing each CDR3 protein once. Of approximately 9,400 distinct CDR3 sequences in the sample, around 21% were seen once. The sorted libraries involved the use of 800,000 to 1,000,000 CD4+ or CD8+ T cells. The sample was CD8+ T cells from blood. This chain connects TRBV6-4 to TRBJ1-2, with TRBD1 identical over 8 bases. This receptor was taken from a woman in her 40s with multiple sclerosis. For the CDR3, the DNA is TGTGCCAGCAGTGACTCCGGGACAGGAGACGGCTACACCTTC. Translating gives CASSDSGTGDGYTF.